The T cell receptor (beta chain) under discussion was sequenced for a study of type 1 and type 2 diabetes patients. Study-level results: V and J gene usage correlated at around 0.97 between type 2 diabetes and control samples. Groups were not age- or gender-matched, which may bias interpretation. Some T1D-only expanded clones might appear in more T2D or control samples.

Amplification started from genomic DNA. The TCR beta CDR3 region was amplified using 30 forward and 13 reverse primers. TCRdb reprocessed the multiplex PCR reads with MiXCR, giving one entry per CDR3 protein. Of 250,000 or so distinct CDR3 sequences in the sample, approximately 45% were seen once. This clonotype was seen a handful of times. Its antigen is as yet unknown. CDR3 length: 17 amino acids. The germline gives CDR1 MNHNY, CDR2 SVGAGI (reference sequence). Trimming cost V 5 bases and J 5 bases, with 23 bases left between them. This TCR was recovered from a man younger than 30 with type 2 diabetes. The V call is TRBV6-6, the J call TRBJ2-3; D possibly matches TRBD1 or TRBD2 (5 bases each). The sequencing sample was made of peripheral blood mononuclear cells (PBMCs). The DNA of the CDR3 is TGTGCCAGCAGTCAGGCTGAACTCCGGGGCTCGGGAGATACGCAGTATTTT. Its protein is CASSQAELRGSGDTQYF.